Below, 32 T cell receptor beta chains from the same sample are listed, as sequenced in a study of metastatic and nonmetastatic thyroid tumors. TCRdb re-clonotyped the PCR reads via MiXCR. Of 25,000 to 30,000 clones listed, 3.7% were seen once; the top ten hold 3% to 3.5%. There were no patients who had received any treatment before thyroid surgery. Sequenced material: blood. The receptors were sampled from a male donor with papillary thyroid cancer or a benign thyroid nodule (not recorded which). Some clones in this sample may be carry-over from other donors' samples.

The J gene is TRBJ2-3, the V gene TRBV4-1; a weak D match, TRBD2 (5 bases). Germline lookup yields CDR1 MGHRA and CDR2 YSYEKL. V dropped 2 bases and J dropped 11 bases, with 14 bases sitting between them. This CDR3 spans 13 amino acids. As DNA, the CDR3 is TGCGCCAGCAGCCAAAATACAGAGGGTATGCAGTATTTT. Amino acid sequence: CASSQNTEGMQYF.

By frequency in the sample, this clone is medium-sized. The chain couples TRBV6-1 to TRBJ2-7; D gene ambiguous. This CDR3 has 11 residues. V dropped 6 bases and J dropped 6 bases, with 9 bases sitting between them. The germline CDR1 and CDR2 sequences are MNHNS and SASEGT. CDR3 coding DNA: TGTGCCAGCAGGGCCTTCCTCGAGCAGTACTTC. It translates to CASRAFLEQYF.

This clone was recorded at least ten times. The J gene is TRBJ2-3, the V gene TRBV4-1; TRBD2 agrees at 11 bases. The CDR3 covers 16 residues. The V gene's germline CDR1 is MGHRA and CDR2 YSYEKL. V was clipped by 4 bases and J by 9 bases; unmatched bases: 12. The CDR3 sequence is CASSLLAPTSGITQYF. In nucleotides, the CDR3 is TGCGCCAGCAGCCTATTGGCACCGACTAGCGGGATAACGCAGTATTTT.

This clone has ten or more counts. The gene calls are TRBV5-1 and TRBJ1-1; a possible D gene is TRBD1 (6 bases). This CDR3 has 15 amino acids. V lost 4 bases and J lost 1, with 14 bases in between. Germline V gene sequence: CDR1 SGHRS, CDR2 YFSETQ. The CDR3 is CASSPLTGANTEAFF. In DNA, the CDR3 is TGCGCCAGCAGCCCCCTGACAGGAGCGAACACTGAAGCTTTCTTT.

The J gene is TRBJ2-7, the V gene TRBV6-1, with no clear D. Germline V lookup: CDR1 MNHNS, CDR2 SASEGT. V lost 6 bases and J 0 bases, leaving 15 bases between the germline ends. This CDR3 spans 15 amino acids. DNA for the CDR3: TGTGCCAGCAGCACCTACCGCATCAGCTCCTACGAGCAGTACTTC. It translates to CASSTYRISSYEQYF.

In this sample, this clone turned up a few times. The chain carries TRBV28 and TRBJ2-7, with TRBD2 as a possible D gene (6 bases). CDR1 and CDR2 from the germline V gene are MDHEN and SYDVKM. There are 13 residues in the CDR3. V was shortened by 6 bases and J by 7 bases, with 16 bases between the two germline ends. The DNA of the CDR3 is TGTGCCAGCAGACCTAGCGATTTGGGGGAGCAGTACTTC. Translation: CASRPSDLGEQYF. Combining the CDR3 with reference TRBV28 and TRBJ2-7 gives the whole variable domain DVKVTQSSRYLVKRTGEKVFLECVQDMDHENMFWYRQDPGLGLRLIYFSYDVKMKEKGDIPEGYSVSREKKERFSLILESASTNQTSMYLCASRPSDLGEQYFGPGTRLTVT.

This clone was picked up many times. V and J are TRBV24-1 and TRBJ1-5; no definite D call. V gave up 7 bases and J gave up 4 bases, with 10 bases separating them. The germline V gene encodes CDR1 KGHDR and CDR2 SFDVKD. The CDR3 has 13 amino acids. The CDR3, as DNA: TGTGCCACCAGCCCTGACGGAAATCAGCCCCAGCATTTT. It encodes CATSPDGNQPQHF.

The sample holds a few counts of this clone. The chain uses TRBV6-2 or TRBV6-3 and TRBJ1-2, with D unresolved. This CDR3 contains 11 residues. Deletions cut 6 bases from V and 6 bases from J, with 8 bases between. Germline CDR1 MNHEY, CDR2 SVGEGT. The CDR3 reads CASSRVNGYTF. The CDR3 nucleotides read TGTGCCAGCAGCCGAGTCAATGGCTACACCTTC.

This clone was counted many times. This CDR3 is also generated by other DNA sequences in the sample. This rearrangement joins TRBV10-3 to TRBJ2-7; D unclear. This CDR3 spans 15 amino acids. V was clipped by 4 bases and J by 4 bases, with 17 bases between them. The germline V gene encodes CDR1 ENHRY and CDR2 SYGVKD. The CDR3 DNA follows: TGTGCCATCAGTGGGGTCGGGCAAGGCGGTTACGAGCAGTACTTC. Translated, it gives CAISGVGQGGYEQYF.

This clone was observed many times. The chain links TRBV2 to TRBJ1-2; D uncertain. The V gene's germline CDR1 is SNHLY and CDR2 FYNNEI. V lost 1 base and J lost 6, with 9 bases in between. This CDR3 spans 13 amino acids. The CDR3 DNA is TGTGCCAGCAGTGAAGATTCCGTGGATGGCTACACCTTC. Its protein product is CASSEDSVDGYTF.

This clone was observed at least ten times. The chain is built from TRBV3-1 and TRBJ2-5; tentatively, D is TRBD2 (6 bases). Trimming shortened V by 1 base and J by 4 bases, and 16 bases separated the two germline ends. In germline, CDR1 is LGHDT, CDR2 YNNKEL (reference sequence). The CDR3 has 16 amino acids. CDR3 DNA: TGTGCCAGCAGCCAAGCGTTGAGAGGAGGGCGAGAGACCCAGTACTTC. Protein sequence: CASSQALRGGRETQYF.

This clone was counted a few times. V and J are TRBV11-3 and TRBJ2-3; TRBD2 agrees at 11 bases. CDR1 SGHNT and CDR2 YENEEA come from the germline V gene. The CDR3 has 16 residues. Germline trimming cut 4 bases from V and 3 bases from J; bases unmatched to any gene: 6. The CDR3 coding sequence is TGTGCCAGCAGCTCTCCACTAGCGGGAGCGACAGATACGCAGTATTTT. Encoded protein: CASSSPLAGATDTQYF.

This clone came up a few times. The chain carries TRBV28 and TRBJ2-7, with D unresolved. V lost 3 bases and J lost 4, with 13 bases in between. The length of the CDR3 is 14 residues. Per germline, CDR1 MDHEN and CDR2 SYDVKM. The CDR3 region has the DNA TGTGCCAGCAGTTTTGTGGGCGTTCTTTACGAGCAGTACTTC. It specifies CASSFVGVLYEQYF.

The V call is TRBV28, the J call TRBJ1-5; no clear D gene. V shed 3 bases and J shed 7 bases, with 7 bases lying between them. This CDR3 has 12 residues. Looked up from germline, CDR1 is MDHEN and CDR2 is SYDVKM. The CDR3 sequence: CASSFLEQPQHF. CDR3 DNA sequence: TGTGCCAGCAGTTTTCTTGAGCAGCCCCAGCATTTT.

The chain is built from TRBV3-1 and TRBJ2-7; D remains unclear. The CDR3 is 15 amino acids. Germline loops: CDR1 LGHDT, CDR2 YNNKEL (reference sequence). The V and J ends lost 4 bases and 5 bases respectively, with 18 bases between them. CDR3: CASSPLLTGYDEQYF. DNA for the CDR3: TGTGCCAGCAGCCCCCTCCTGACGGGTTACGACGAGCAGTACTTC.

The sample holds many counts of this clone. This sequence joins TRBV6-1 and TRBJ1-1, with a possible D match to TRBD1 (5 bases). The CDR3 runs 13 residues. Trimming removed 6 bases from V and 6 bases from J, with 14 bases in between. CDR1 is MNHNS, CDR2 SASEGT, per germline. The DNA for the CDR3 is TGTGCCAGCAGACCCGACAGCGCATCTGAAGCTTTCTTT. Its protein product is CASRPDSASEAFF.

This chain joins TRBV28 and TRBJ2-5; 12 positions agree with TRBD2. Germline CDR1 MDHEN, CDR2 SYDVKM. The CDR3 runs 14 residues. Losses at the gene ends were 11 bases for V and 5 bases for J; bases not matched to a gene: 9. The CDR3 protein is CAAWTSGEGETQYF. CDR3 nucleotide sequence: TGTGCCGCATGGACTAGCGGGGAGGGGGAGACCCAGTACTTC.

This clone is judged medium-sized. The sample has other DNA sequences that encode this CDR3 too. This sequence joins TRBV28 and TRBJ1-2, with a tentative D call TRBD1 (6 bases). V lost 3 bases and J lost 8, with 10 bases in between. CDR1 MDHEN and CDR2 SYDVKM come from the germline V gene. The CDR3 is made up of 12 amino acids. CDR3 sequence reads: CASSFGGDGYTF. The CDR3 nucleotides are TGTGCCAGCAGTTTTGGGGGCGACGGCTACACCTTC.

This clone has more than one count but fewer than ten. The V and J genes are TRBV2 and TRBJ2-3; the D gene is possibly TRBD1 (6 bases). This CDR3 comprises 15 residues. V lost 6 bases and J 4 bases, leaving 17 bases between the germline ends. Germline V CDR1 and CDR2: SNHLY, FYNNEI. The CDR3 spells CASSARSQGSDTQYF. CDR3 sequence (DNA): TGTGCCAGCAGCGCCAGGTCTCAGGGGTCAGATACGCAGTATTTT.

There are a few counts of this clone. The chain couples TRBV28 to TRBJ2-2; 10 bases are a match to TRBD2. J lost 4 bases, V lost 3 bases, and 5 bases had no gene match. This CDR3 comprises 16 residues. The germline gives CDR1 MDHEN, CDR2 SYDVKM. The CDR3 region has the DNA TGTGCCAGCAGTTTGGGACTAGCGCTTTTCACCGGGGAGCTGTTTTTT. It encodes CASSLGLALFTGELFF. The full variable domain, completed using reference TRBV28 and TRBJ2-2, is DVKVTQSSRYLVKRTGEKVFLECVQDMDHENMFWYRQDPGLGLRLIYFSYDVKMKEKGDIPEGYSVSREKKERFSLILESASTNQTSMYLCASSLGLALFTGELFFGEGSRLTVL.

The chain couples TRBV19 to TRBJ1-1; no firm D call. Germline V gene lookup returns CDR1 LNHDA and CDR2 SQIVND (reference sequence). The CDR3 is made up of 15 amino acids. Trimming stripped 4 bases from V and 3 bases from J, with 15 bases between. CDR3: CASSTYQSGDTEAFF. The CDR3 DNA is TGTGCCAGTAGTACCTATCAGTCGGGAGACACTGAAGCTTTCTTT.

CDR3 residues: CASSQSSYEQYF. The CDR3 DNA reads TGTGCCAGCAGCCAATCAAGCTACGAGCAGTACTTC. J is TRBJ2-7 and V is TRBV16; D gene uncertain. V was cut by 0 bases and J by 3 bases, with 3 bases left in between. Germline CDR1 KGHSY, CDR2 FQNENV. This CDR3 has 12 amino acids.

Within the sample, this clone is medium-sized (0.01 to 0.1%). V usage is TRBV7-2 and J usage is TRBJ1-3; 9 nucleotides agree with TRBD1. The CDR3 consists of 15 residues. Germline loops: CDR1 SGHTA, CDR2 FQGNSA. The J segment lost 4 bases and the V segment lost 3 bases, leaving 4 bases of the junction unmatched. The CDR3: CASSFGTGKGNTIYF. As DNA, the CDR3 is TGTGCCAGCAGCTTCGGGACAGGGAAAGGAAACACCATATATTTT.

This clone showed up just a few times. The rearrangement uses TRBV5-1 and TRBJ2-2; 10 bases align to TRBD1. The length of the CDR3 is 16 residues. V gave up 1 base and J gave up 7 bases; unmatched junction bases: 7. Germline assignment: CDR1 SGHRS and CDR2 YFSETQ. The chain's CDR3 is CASSLSRQGAVGELFF. Written as DNA, the CDR3 is TGCGCCAGCAGCTTGTCAAGACAGGGGGCAGTCGGGGAGCTGTTTTTT.

This clone has more than one count but fewer than ten. This chain joins TRBV28 and TRBJ1-1; D is perhaps TRBD1 (6 bases). The length of the CDR3 is 15 residues. In germline, CDR1 is MDHEN, CDR2 SYDVKM. Trimming pared 3 bases from V and 9 bases from J, leaving 20 bases between. CDR3 sequence: CASSLGARILRQAFF. As DNA, the CDR3 is TGTGCCAGCAGTTTGGGGGCGCGAATTCTAAGGCAAGCTTTCTTT.

This clone was seen a few times. This CDR3 is also generated by other DNA sequences in the sample. This chain links TRBV4-1 with TRBJ2-6; a possible D gene is TRBD2 (6 bases). Germline-derived CDR1 and CDR2 are MGHRA and YSYEKL. This CDR3 has 16 residues. The V and J ends lost 0 bases and 3 bases respectively, with 9 bases between them. This CDR3 is CASSQDTGSGANVLTF. The CDR3 coding sequence is TGCGCCAGCAGCCAAGATACCGGGAGTGGGGCCAACGTCCTGACTTTC.

This clone was counted ten times or more. The chain is built from TRBV11-2 and TRBJ2-1; 10 bases map to TRBD2. CDR1 is SGHAT and CDR2 is FQNNGV in the germline V gene. V shed 5 bases, J shed 4 bases, and the junction held 5 bases outside the gene matches. The CDR3 has 15 residues. As DNA, the CDR3 is TGTGCCAGCAGCACCCGGACTAGCGGTTACAATGAGCAGTTCTTC. Encoded protein: CASSTRTSGYNEQFF.

Comment on this clone: This may stem from a read error, because a much larger clone lies one nucleotide away. The chain combines TRBV11-1 with TRBJ2-7; D is possibly TRBD2 (6 bases). This CDR3 is built from 14 residues. Trimming removed 2 bases from V and 3 bases from J, with 11 bases in between. Germline V gene data show CDR1 as SGHAT and CDR2 as FQDESV (reference sequence). CDR3 residues: CASSLIRLVYEQYF. In nucleotides, the CDR3 is TGTGCCAGCAGCTTAATCCGACTAGTCTACGAGCAGTACTTC.

This clone was seen ten or more times. This sequence may be a read error, since a much larger clone differs from it by one base. This same CDR3 is encoded by further DNA sequences in the sample. The chain recombines TRBV12-3 or TRBV12-4 with TRBJ2-1; a weak D match, TRBD2 (7 bases). The V end was cut by 5 bases, the J end by 1 base, with 12 bases between. The CDR3 consists of 15 residues. The CDR3 DNA reads TGTGCCAGCAGTCTGGGAGGGGGTTCCTACAATGAGCAGTTCTTC. Residues: CASSLGGGSYNEQFF.

J is TRBJ2-7 and V is TRBV28, with TRBD2 identical over 10 bases. Trimming took 2 bases from V and 9 from J; bases not matched to a gene: 10. The CDR3 runs 15 residues. Germline CDR1 reads MDHEN; CDR2 reads SYDVKM. CDR3 protein: CASSLSLAGVLGQYF. Written as DNA, the CDR3 is TGTGCCAGCAGTTTAAGTCTAGCGGGAGTTCTGGGGCAGTACTTC.

The V and J genes are TRBV20-1 and TRBJ2-1, with a tentative D call TRBD1 (7 bases). V was clipped by 8 bases and J by 5 bases, with 13 bases between them. The CDR3 has 12 residues. Looked up from germline, CDR1 is DFQATT and CDR2 is SNEGSKA (reference sequence). The CDR3 region is CSCARGDNEQFF. The CDR3 region has the DNA TGCAGTTGCGCCAGGGGGGACAATGAGCAGTTCTTC.

The sample holds many counts of this clone. The chain joins TRBV7-9 to TRBJ2-1, with D unresolved. The ends were cut back, 5 bases at V and 7 bases at J, with 9 bases in the middle. This CDR3 spans 12 amino acids. Germline values: CDR1 SEHNR, CDR2 FQNEAQ (reference sequence). CDR3 sequence (DNA): TGTGCCAGCAGCCAGAGCAGGAATGAGCAGTTCTTC. Protein product: CASSQSRNEQFF.